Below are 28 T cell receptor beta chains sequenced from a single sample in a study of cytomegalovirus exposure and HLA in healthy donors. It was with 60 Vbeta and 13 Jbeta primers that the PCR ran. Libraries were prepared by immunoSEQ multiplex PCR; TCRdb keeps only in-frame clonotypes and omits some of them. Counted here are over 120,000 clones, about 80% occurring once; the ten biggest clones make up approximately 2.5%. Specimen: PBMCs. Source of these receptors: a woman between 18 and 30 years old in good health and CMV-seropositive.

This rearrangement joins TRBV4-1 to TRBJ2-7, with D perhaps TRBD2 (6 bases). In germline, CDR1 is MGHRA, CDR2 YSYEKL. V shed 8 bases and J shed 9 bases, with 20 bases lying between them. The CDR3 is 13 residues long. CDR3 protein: CASGPTRVGGQYF. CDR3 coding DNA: TGCGCCAGCGGGCCGACTAGAGTTGGCGGGCAGTACTTC.

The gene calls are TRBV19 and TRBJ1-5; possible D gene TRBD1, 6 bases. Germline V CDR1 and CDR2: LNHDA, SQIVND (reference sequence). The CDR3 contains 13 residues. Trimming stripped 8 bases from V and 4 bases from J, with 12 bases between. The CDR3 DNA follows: TGTGCCAGTCGGGGACAAGGAAATCAGCCCCAGCATTTT. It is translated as CASRGQGNQPQHF.

In DNA, the CDR3 is TGCGCCAGCAGCCATATAGCGGGAGGCTACGAGCAGTACTTC. It is translated as CASSHIAGGYEQYF. The genes are TRBV4-1 and TRBJ2-7; 10 bases fit TRBD2. Trimming took 3 bases from V and 3 from J; bases not matched to a gene: 2. This CDR3 region has 14 residues. In germline, CDR1 is MGHRA, CDR2 YSYEKL.

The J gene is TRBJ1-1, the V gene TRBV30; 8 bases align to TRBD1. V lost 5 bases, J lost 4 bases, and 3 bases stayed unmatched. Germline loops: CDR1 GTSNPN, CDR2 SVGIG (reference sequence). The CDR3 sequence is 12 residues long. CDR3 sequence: CAWDRGSTEAFF. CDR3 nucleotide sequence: TGTGCCTGGGACAGGGGAAGCACTGAAGCTTTCTTT.

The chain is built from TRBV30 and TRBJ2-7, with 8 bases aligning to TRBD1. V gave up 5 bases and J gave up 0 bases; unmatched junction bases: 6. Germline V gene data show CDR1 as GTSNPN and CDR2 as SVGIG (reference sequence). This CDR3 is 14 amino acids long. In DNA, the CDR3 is TGTGCCTGGGACCGGACAGGGAGCTCCTACGAGCAGTACTTC. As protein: CAWDRTGSSYEQYF. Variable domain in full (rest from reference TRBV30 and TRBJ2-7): SQTIHQWPATLVQPVGSPLSLECTVEGTSNPNLYWYRQAAGRGLQLLFYSVGIGQISSEVPQNLSASRPQDRQFILSSKKLLLSDSGFYLCAWDRTGSSYEQYFGPGTRLTVT.

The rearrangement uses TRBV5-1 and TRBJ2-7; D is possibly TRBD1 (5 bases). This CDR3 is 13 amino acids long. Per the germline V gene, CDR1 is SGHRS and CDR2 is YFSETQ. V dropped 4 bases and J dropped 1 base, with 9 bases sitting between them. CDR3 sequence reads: CASSPTESYEQYF. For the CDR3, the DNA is TGCGCCAGCAGCCCGACAGAGTCCTACGAGCAGTACTTC.

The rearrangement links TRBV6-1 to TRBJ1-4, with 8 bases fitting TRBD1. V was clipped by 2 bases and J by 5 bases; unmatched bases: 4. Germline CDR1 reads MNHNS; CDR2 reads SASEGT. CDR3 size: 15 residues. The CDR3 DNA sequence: TGTGCCAGCAGTGAAAACAGGGGGTGGAATGAAAAACTGTTTTTT. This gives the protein CASSENRGWNEKLFF.

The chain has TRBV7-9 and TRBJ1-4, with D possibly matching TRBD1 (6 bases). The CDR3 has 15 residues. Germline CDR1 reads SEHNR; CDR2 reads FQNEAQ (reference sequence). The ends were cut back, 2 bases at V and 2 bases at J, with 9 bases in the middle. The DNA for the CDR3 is TGTGCCAGCAGCTTACTCACAGGGACTAATGAAAAACTGTTTTTT. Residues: CASSLLTGTNEKLFF.

This CDR3 is CASSPRTGGMNTEAFF. Here the CDR3 DNA reads TGTGCCAGCAGCCCCCGGACAGGGGGGATGAACACTGAAGCTTTCTTT. V gene TRBV7-9 combines with J gene TRBJ1-1; 10 bases fit TRBD1. Germline-derived CDR1 and CDR2 are SEHNR and FQNEAQ (reference sequence). CDR3 length: 16 residues. After removal of 5 bases from V and 0 bases from J, the junction contained 6 bases not matched to a gene.

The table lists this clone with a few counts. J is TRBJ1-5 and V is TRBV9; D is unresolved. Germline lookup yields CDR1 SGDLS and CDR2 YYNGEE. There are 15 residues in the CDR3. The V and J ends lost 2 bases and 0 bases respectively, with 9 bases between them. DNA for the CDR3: TGTGCCAGCAGCGTGGGAGGACTTAGCAATCAGCCCCAGCATTTT. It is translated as CASSVGGLSNQPQHF.

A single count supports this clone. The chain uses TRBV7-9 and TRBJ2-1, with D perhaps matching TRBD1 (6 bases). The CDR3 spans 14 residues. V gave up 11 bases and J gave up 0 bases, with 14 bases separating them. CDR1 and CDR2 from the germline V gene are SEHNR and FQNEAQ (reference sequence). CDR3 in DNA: TGTGCCTGGGGGCCCGCCCGCTCCTACAATGAGCAGTTCTTC. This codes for CAWGPARSYNEQFF.

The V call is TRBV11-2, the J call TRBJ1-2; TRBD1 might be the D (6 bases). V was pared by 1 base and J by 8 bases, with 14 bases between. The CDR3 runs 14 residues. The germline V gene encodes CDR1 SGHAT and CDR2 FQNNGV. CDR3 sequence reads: CASSLGNRVWGYTF. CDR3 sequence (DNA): TGTGCCAGCAGCTTAGGAAACAGGGTGTGGGGCTACACCTTC.

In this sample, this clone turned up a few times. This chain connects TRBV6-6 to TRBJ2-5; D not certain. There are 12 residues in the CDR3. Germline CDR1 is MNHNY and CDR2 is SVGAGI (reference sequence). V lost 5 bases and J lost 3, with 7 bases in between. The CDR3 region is CASSAREETQYF. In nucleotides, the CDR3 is TGTGCCAGCAGTGCTAGAGAAGAGACCCAGTACTTC.

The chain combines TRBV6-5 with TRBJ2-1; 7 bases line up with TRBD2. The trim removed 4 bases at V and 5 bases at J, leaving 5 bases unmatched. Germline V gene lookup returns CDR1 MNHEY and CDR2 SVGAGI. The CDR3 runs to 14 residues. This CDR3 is CASSSSGTNNEQFF. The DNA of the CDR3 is TGTGCCAGCAGTTCATCCGGGACTAACAATGAGCAGTTCTTC.

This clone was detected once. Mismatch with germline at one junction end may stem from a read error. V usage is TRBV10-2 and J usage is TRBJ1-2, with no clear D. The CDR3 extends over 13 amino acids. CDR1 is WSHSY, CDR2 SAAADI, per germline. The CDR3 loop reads CASTERGSYVYTF. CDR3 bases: TGCGCCAGCACTGAGAGAGGGAGCTATGTCTACACCTTC.

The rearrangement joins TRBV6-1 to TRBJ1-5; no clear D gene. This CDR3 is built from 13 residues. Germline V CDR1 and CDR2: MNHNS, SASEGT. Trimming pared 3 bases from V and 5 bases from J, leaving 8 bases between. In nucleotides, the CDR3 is TGTGCCAGCAGTGATGACAAGTATCAGCCCCAGCATTTT. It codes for CASSDDKYQPQHF.

CDR3 DNA sequence: TGTGCCAGCAGTGAGGACAAGGAGGGTTCACCCCTCCACTTT. Translated: CASSEDKEGSPLHF. V and J are TRBV6-5 and TRBJ1-6; tentative D call: TRBD1 (5 bases). The CDR3 length is 14 residues. Per the germline V gene, CDR1 is MNHEY and CDR2 is SVGAGI. The V end lost 5 bases, the J end lost 9 bases, and 14 bases lay between the germline ends.

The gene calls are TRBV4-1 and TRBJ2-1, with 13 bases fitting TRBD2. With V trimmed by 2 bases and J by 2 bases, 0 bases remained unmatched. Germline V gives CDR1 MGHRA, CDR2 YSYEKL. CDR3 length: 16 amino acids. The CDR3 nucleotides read TGCGCCAGCAGCCAAACTAGCGGGGGGGCCTACAATGAGCAGTTCTTC. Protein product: CASSQTSGGAYNEQFF.

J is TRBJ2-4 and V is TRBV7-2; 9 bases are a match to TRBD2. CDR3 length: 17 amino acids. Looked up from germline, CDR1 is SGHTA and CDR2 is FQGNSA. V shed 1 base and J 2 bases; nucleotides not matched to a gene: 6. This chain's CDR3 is CASSLDASGGTKNIQYF. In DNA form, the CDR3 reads TGTGCCAGCAGCTTAGATGCCAGCGGGGGGACCAAAAACATTCAGTACTTC.

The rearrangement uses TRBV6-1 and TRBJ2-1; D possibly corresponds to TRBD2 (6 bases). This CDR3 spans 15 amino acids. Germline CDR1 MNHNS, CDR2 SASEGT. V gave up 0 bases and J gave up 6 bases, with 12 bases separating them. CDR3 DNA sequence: TGTGCCAGCAGTGAAGCACTTGGGACTGGCAATGAGCAGTTCTTC. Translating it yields CASSEALGTGNEQFF.

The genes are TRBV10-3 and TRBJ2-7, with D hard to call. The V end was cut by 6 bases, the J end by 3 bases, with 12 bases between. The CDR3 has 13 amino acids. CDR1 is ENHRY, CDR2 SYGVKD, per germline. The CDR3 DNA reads TGTGCCATCAGAAAGCCGATGTACTACGAGCAGTACTTC. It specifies CAIRKPMYYEQYF.

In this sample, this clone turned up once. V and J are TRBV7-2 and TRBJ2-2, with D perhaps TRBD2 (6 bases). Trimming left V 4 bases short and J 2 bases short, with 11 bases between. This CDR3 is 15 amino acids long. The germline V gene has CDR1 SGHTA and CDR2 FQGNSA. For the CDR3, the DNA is TGTGCCAGCAGCTATGAGGGACTCAACACCGGGGAGCTGTTTTTT. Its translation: CASSYEGLNTGELFF.

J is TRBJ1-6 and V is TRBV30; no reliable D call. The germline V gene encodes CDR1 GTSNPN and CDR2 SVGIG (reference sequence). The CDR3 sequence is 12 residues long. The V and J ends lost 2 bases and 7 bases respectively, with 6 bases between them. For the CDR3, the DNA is TGTGCCTGGAGTACACCAAATTCACCCCTCCACTTT. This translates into CAWSTPNSPLHF.

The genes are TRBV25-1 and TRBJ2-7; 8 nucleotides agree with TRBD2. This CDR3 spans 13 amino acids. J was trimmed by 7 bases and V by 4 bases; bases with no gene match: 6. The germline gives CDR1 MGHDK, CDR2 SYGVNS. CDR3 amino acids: CASSGTSPPEQYF. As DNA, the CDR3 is TGTGCCAGCAGTGGGACTAGCCCGCCTGAGCAGTACTTC.

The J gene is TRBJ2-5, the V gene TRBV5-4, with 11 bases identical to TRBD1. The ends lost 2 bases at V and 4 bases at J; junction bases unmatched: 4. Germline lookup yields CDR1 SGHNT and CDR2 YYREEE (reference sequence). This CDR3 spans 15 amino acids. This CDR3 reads CASSLGTGGIETQYF. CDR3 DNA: TGTGCCAGCAGCTTAGGGACAGGGGGTATAGAGACCCAGTACTTC.

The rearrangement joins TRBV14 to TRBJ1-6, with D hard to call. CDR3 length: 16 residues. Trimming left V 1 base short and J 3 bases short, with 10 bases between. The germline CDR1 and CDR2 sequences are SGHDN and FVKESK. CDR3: CASSQARDRYNSPLHF. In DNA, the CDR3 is TGTGCCAGCAGCCAAGCCCGGGATCGCTATAATTCACCCCTCCACTTT.

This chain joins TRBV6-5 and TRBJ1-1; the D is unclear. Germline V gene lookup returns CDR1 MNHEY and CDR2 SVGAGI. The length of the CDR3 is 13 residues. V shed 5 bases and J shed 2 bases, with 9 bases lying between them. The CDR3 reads CASSEARNTEAFF. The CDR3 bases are TGTGCCAGCAGTGAAGCTCGCAACACTGAAGCTTTCTTT.

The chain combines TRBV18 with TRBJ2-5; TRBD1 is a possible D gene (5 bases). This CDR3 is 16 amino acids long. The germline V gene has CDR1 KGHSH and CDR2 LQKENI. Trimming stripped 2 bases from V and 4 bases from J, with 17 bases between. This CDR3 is CASSPRPPGQGETQYF. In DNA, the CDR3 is TGTGCCAGCTCACCAAGGCCCCCAGGGCAGGGAGAGACCCAGTACTTC.